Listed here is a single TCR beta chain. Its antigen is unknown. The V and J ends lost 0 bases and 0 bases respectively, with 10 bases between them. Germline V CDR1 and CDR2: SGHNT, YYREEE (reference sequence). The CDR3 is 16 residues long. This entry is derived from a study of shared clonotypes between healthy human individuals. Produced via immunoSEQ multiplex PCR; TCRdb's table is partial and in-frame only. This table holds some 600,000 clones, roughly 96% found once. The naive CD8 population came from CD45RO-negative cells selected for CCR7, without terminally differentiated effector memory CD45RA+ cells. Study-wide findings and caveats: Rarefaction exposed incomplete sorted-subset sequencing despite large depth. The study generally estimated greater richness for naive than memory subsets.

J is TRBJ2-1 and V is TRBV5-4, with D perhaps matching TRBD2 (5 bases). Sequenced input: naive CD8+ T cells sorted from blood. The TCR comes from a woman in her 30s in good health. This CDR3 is CASSLDAEASYNEQFF. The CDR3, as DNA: TGTGCCAGCAGCTTGGATGCGGAGGCCTCCTACAATGAGCAGTTCTTC.